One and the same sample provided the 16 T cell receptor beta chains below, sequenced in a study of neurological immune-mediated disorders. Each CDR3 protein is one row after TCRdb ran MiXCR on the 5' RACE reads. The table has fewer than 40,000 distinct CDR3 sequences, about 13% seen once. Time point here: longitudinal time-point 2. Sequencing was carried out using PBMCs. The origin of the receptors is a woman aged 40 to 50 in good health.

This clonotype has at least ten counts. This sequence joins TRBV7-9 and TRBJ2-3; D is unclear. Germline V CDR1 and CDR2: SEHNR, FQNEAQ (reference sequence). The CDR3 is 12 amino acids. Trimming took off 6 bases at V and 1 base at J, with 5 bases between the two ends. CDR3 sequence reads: CASSQGTDTQYF. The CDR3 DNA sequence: TGTGCCAGCAGTCAGGGCACAGATACGCAGTATTTT.

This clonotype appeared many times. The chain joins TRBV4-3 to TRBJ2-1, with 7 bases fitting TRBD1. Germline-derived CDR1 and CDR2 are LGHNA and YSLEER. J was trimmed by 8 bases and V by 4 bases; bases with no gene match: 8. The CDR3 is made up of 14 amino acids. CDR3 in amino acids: CASSLHGQADEQFF. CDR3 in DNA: TGCGCCAGCAGCCTTCATGGACAGGCGGATGAGCAGTTCTTC.

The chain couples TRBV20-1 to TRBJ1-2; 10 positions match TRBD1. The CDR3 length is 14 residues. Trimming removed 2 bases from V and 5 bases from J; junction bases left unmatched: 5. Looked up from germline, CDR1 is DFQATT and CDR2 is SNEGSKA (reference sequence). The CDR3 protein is CSARRQGAGYGYTF. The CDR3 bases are TGCAGTGCTAGAAGACAGGGGGCGGGATATGGCTACACCTTC.

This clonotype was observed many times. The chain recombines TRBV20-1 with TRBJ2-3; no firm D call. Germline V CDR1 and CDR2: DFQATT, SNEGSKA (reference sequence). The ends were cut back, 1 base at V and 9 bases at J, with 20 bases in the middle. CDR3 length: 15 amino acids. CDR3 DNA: TGCAGTGCTAGAGCCCCCGCGGTCTCAACGGAAACGCAGTATTTT. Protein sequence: CSARAPAVSTETQYF.

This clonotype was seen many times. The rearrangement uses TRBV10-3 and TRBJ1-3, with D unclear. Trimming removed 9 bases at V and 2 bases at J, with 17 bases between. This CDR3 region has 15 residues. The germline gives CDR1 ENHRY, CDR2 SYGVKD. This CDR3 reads CAIVPEGWPGNTIYF. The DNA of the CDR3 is TGTGCCATAGTACCAGAAGGGTGGCCTGGAAACACCATATATTTT.

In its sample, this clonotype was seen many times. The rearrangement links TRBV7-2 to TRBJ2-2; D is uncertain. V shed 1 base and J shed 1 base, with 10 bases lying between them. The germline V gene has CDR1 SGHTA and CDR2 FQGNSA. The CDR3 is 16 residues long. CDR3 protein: CASSLVPDMNTGELFF. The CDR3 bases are TGTGCCAGCAGCTTAGTCCCAGATATGAACACCGGGGAGCTGTTTTTT.

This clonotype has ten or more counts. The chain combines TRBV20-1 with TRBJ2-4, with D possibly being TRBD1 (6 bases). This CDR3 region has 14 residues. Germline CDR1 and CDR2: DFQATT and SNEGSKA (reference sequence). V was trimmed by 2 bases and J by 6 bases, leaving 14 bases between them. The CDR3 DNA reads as TGCAGTGCTAGATCGTCAGGGGTCCGAAACATTCAGTACTTC. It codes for CSARSSGVRNIQYF.

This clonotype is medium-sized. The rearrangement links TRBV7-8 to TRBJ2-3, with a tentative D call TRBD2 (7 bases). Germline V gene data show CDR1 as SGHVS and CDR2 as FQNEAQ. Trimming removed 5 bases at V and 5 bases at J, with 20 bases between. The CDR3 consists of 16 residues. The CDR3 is CASSHPGGAKLDTQYF. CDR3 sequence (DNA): TGTGCCAGCAGCCACCCGGGGGGCGCTAAGCTAGATACGCAGTATTTT.

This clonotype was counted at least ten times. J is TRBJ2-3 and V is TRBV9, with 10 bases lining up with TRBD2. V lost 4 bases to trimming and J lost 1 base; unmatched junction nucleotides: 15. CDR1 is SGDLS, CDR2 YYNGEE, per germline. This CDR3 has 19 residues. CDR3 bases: TGTGCCAGCAGCTCCGAGACTAGCGGGTACCCCTTTGGCACAGATACGCAGTATTTT. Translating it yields CASSSETSGYPFGTDTQYF.

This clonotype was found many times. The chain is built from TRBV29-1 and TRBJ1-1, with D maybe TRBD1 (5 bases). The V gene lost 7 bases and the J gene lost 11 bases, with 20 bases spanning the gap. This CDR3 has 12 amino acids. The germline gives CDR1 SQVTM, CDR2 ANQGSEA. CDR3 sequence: CSAYSFLGVAFF. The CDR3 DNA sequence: TGCAGCGCCTACTCTTTTCTGGGGGTGGCTTTCTTT.

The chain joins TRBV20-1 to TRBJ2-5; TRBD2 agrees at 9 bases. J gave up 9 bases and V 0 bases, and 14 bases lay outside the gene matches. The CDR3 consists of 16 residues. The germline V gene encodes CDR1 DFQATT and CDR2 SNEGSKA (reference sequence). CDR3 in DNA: TGCAGTGCTAGAGATACCCTCCTGACTAGCGGAGCGTCCCAGTACTTC. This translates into CSARDTLLTSGASQYF.

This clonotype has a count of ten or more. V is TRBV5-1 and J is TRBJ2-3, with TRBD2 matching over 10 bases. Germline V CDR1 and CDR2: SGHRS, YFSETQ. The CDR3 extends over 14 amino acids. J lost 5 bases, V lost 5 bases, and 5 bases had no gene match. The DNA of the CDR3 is TGCGCCAGCAGAAGCGGGGGGGCAGTAGATACGCAGTATTTT. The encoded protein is CASRSGGAVDTQYF.

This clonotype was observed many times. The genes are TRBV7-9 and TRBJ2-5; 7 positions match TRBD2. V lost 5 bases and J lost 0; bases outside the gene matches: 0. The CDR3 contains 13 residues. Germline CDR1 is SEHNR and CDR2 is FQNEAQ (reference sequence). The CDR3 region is CASSGGDQETQYF. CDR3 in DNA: TGTGCCAGCAGCGGGGGGGACCAAGAGACCCAGTACTTC.

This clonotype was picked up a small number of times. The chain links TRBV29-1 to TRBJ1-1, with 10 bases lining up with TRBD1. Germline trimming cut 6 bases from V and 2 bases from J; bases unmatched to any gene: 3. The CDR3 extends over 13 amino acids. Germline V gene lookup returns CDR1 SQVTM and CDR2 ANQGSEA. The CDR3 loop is CSVGDRGNTEAFF. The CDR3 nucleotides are TGCAGCGTGGGGGACAGGGGTAACACTGAAGCTTTCTTT.

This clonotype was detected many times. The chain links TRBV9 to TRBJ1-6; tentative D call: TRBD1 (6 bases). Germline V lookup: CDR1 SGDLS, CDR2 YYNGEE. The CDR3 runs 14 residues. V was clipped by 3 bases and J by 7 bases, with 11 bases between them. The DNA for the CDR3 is TGTGCCAGCAGCGCGACAGGCTCAAATTCACCCCTCCACTTT. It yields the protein CASSATGSNSPLHF.

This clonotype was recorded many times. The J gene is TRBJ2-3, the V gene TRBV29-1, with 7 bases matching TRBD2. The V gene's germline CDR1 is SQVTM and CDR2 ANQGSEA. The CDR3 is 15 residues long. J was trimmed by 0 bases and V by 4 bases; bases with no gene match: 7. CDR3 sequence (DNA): TGCAGCGTTGGACCCCTAGCGGAGAGCACAGATACGCAGTATTTT. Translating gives CSVGPLAESTDTQYF.